This paragraph reports one T cell receptor beta chain. The authors' processing: Amplification of reference gene primers provided the estimated nucleated cell counts. Profiled with immunoSEQ multiplex PCR; TCRdb holds only in-frame clones, not every one. V, J and clone size are taken as reported in that table, and D and trimming were inferred from the DNA itself. The sample carries 20,000 to 30,000 clones, under 90% recorded once. This entry is derived from a study of blood T cell repertoires in COVID-19. Overall study: COVID-19 samples, acute and convalescent, were from the United States, Italy and Spain. Nucleic acid was either cDNA or gDNA, and it came from T cells, B-cell-depleted T cells, or PBMCs.

V dropped 7 bases and J dropped 0; count of bases not matched to a gene: 9. The V gene's germline CDR1 is SEHNR and CDR2 FQNEAQ (reference sequence). The CDR3 sequence is 16 residues long. The source is a human donor in a cohort sampled during active COVID-19. The chain links TRBV7-9 to TRBJ2-3; 8 nucleotides agree with TRBD2. Material for sequencing was peripheral blood. The CDR3 sequence: CASNTLTSESTDTQYF. The CDR3 coding sequence is TGTGCCAGCAACACCCTGACTAGCGAAAGCACAGATACGCAGTATTTT.